The T cell receptor beta chain described here comes from a study of a mutant IDH1 vaccine in newly diagnosed glioma. Across the study: Patients in the study were vaccinated eight times, receiving shots in weeks 1, 3, 5, 7, 11, 15, 19 and 23. Initiation of the vaccine course occurred 4-6 weeks after radiotherapy alone, or alongside temozolomide cycles. Previous care, which was radiotherapy, temozolomide, or both, most often involved both.

Noted time point: week 5, during vaccination. One vaccine dose held 300 ug of mutant IDH1 20-mer peptide and came with topical imiquimod. Notes on this clone: The antigen is undetermined.

The CDR3 covers 14 residues. Between the trimmed V and J ends, which lost 3 bases and 6 bases, there was a span of 15 bases. CDR1 KGHSH and CDR2 LQKENI come from the germline V gene. Regarding the study as a whole: Pseudoprogression seemed unlinked to shifts in top peripheral T cell clonotypes.

Clones were read by immunoSEQ multiplex PCR, and TCRdb kept only the in-frame ones, dropping some. In the table there are around 32,000 clones, roughly 87% of which are singletons. This specimen consisted of peripheral blood mononuclear cells (PBMCs), obtained from a glioma patient whose treatment included an IDH1 peptide vaccine. This rearrangement joins TRBV18 to TRBJ2-7; possibly TRBD1 for D (5 bases). The origin of this receptor is a woman between 40 and 55 years old with glioma. Some clones in this sample may be carry-over from other donors' samples. The CDR3 here is CASSPDKPRGEQYF. In DNA, the CDR3 is TGTGCCAGCTCACCGGACAAACCGAGAGGCGAGCAGTACTTC.